Listed below are T cell receptor beta chains from one sample, sequenced in a study of sequential checkpoint blockade in melanoma. This table comes from immunoSEQ multiplex PCR, and its TCRdb copy is limited to in-frame clones, with some not included. The sample contains under 15,000 clones, approximately 83% of which appear only once. The sample in question was CD8+ T cells sorted from blood (inferred from file names), obtained from a patient given nivolumab and ipilimumab in sequence. These receptors were collected from a human donor with melanoma. The CDR3 runs from the conserved cysteine through the conserved F or W. The D gene is left open where the match is weak. Not every row has a clone size; where given, it reads once, few, many or a size class.

j_gene: TRBJ2-7; abundance: NA; v_gene: TRBV10-2; d_gene: TRBD1; CDR3aa: CASSPGTGDVAQYF; CDR3nt: TGCGCCAGCAGTCCCGGGACAGGGGACGTAGCGCAGTACTTC
j_gene: TRBJ2-1; abundance: NA; v_gene: TRBV28; d_gene: NA; CDR3aa: CASRTGEGVDYNEQFF; CDR3nt: TGTGCCAGCAGAACTGGAGAGGGAGTAGACTACAATGAGCAGTTCTTC
j_gene: TRBJ1-2; abundance: few; v_gene: TRBV5-1; d_gene: NA; CDR3aa: CASRPLGEYGYTF; CDR3nt: TGCGCCAGCAGGCCCCTCGGGGAATATGGCTACACCTTC
j_gene: TRBJ2-5; abundance: once; v_gene: TRBV5-1; d_gene: TRBD1; CDR3aa: CASSPGGLYETQYF; CDR3nt: TGCGCCAGCAGCCCAGGGGGTCTCTATGAGACCCAGTACTTC
j_gene: TRBJ2-7; abundance: NA; v_gene: TRBV30; d_gene: TRBD1; CDR3aa: CAWSGRQGSSYEQYF; CDR3nt: TGTGCCTGGAGTGGGAGACAGGGGAGCTCCTACGAGCAGTACTTC
j_gene: TRBJ2-1; abundance: NA; v_gene: TRBV6-5; d_gene: NA; CDR3aa: CASSGVREQFF; CDR3nt: TGTGCCAGCAGTGGTGTCAGGGAGCAGTTCTTC
j_gene: TRBJ2-1; abundance: NA; v_gene: TRBV4-1; d_gene: TRBD1; CDR3aa: CASSQVGPGQGASEQFF; CDR3nt: TGCGCCAGCAGCCAAGTGGGGCCGGGACAGGGGGCGAGTGAGCAGTTCTTC
j_gene: TRBJ2-7; abundance: NA; v_gene: TRBV27; d_gene: NA; CDR3aa: CASSLGGGLFYEQYF; CDR3nt: TGTGCCAGCAGTTTAGGGGGAGGACTCTTCTACGAGCAGTACTTC
j_gene: TRBJ1-1; abundance: NA; v_gene: TRBV7-6; d_gene: NA; CDR3aa: CASSSGDNTEAFF; CDR3nt: TGTGCCAGCAGCTCAGGGGACAACACTGAAGCTTTCTTT
j_gene: TRBJ1-2; abundance: NA; v_gene: TRBV5-1; d_gene: TRBD1; CDR3aa: CASSSLQGLNYGYTF; CDR3nt: TGCGCCAGCAGCTCGTTACAGGGGCTTAACTATGGCTACACCTTC
j_gene: TRBJ1-4; abundance: NA; v_gene: TRBV27; d_gene: TRBD1; CDR3aa: CASSPQGDVEKLFF; CDR3nt: TGTGCCAGCAGCCCCCAGGGGGATGTTGAAAAACTGTTTTTT
j_gene: TRBJ2-1; abundance: NA; v_gene: TRBV27; d_gene: TRBD2; CDR3aa: CASSLIPSGPNEQFF; CDR3nt: TGTGCCAGCAGTTTAATTCCTAGCGGGCCCAATGAGCAGTTCTTC
j_gene: TRBJ2-5; abundance: NA; v_gene: TRBV13; d_gene: TRBD2; CDR3aa: CASSWFGGGAGQTQYF; CDR3nt: TGTGCCAGCAGCTGGTTTGGCGGGGGGGCCGGACAGACCCAGTACTTC
j_gene: TRBJ2-7; abundance: NA; v_gene: TRBV29-1; d_gene: NA; CDR3aa: CSVVQGGDEQYF; CDR3nt: TGCAGCGTTGTACAGGGTGGCGACGAGCAGTACTTC
j_gene: TRBJ2-7; abundance: NA; v_gene: TRBV27; d_gene: TRBD1; CDR3aa: CASSLYMGQGSYEQYF; CDR3nt: TGTGCCAGCAGTTTATACATGGGACAGGGCTCCTACGAGCAGTACTTC
j_gene: TRBJ2-7; abundance: NA; v_gene: TRBV5-1; d_gene: TRBD1; CDR3aa: CASNAGQGSYEQYF; CDR3nt: TGCGCCAGCAACGCGGGACAGGGTTCCTACGAGCAGTACTTC
j_gene: TRBJ2-5; abundance: NA; v_gene: TRBV9; d_gene: TRBD2; CDR3aa: CASSVELAGGQETQYF; CDR3nt: TGTGCCAGCAGCGTAGAACTAGCGGGGGGCCAAGAGACCCAGTACTTC
j_gene: TRBJ2-7; abundance: NA; v_gene: TRBV11-2; d_gene: NA; CDR3aa: CASSPHYEQYF; CDR3nt: TGTGCCAGCAGCCCCCACTACGAGCAGTACTTC
j_gene: TRBJ2-1; abundance: NA; v_gene: TRBV5-4; d_gene: TRBD1; CDR3aa: CASSLRQGDNEQFF; CDR3nt: TGTGCCAGCAGCCTGAGACAGGGGGACAATGAGCAGTTCTTC
j_gene: TRBJ1-2; abundance: NA; v_gene: TRBV28; d_gene: NA; CDR3aa: CASSLPGANYGYTF; CDR3nt: TGTGCCAGCAGTTTACCGGGAGCCAACTATGGCTACACCTTC
j_gene: TRBJ2-1; abundance: NA; v_gene: TRBV2; d_gene: TRBD2; CDR3aa: CASSPSGGSSYNEQFF; CDR3nt: TGTGCCAGCAGCCCATCGGGGGGGAGCTCCTACAATGAGCAGTTCTTC
j_gene: TRBJ2-7; abundance: NA; v_gene: TRBV27; d_gene: TRBD1; CDR3aa: CASSRGPPGFYEQYF; CDR3nt: TGTGCCAGTAGCAGGGGGCCCCCGGGATTCTACGAGCAGTACTTC
j_gene: TRBJ2-7; abundance: NA; v_gene: TRBV6-1; d_gene: NA; CDR3aa: CASSPYLSYEQYF; CDR3nt: TGTGCCAGCAGTCCCTACTTGTCCTACGAGCAGTACTTC
j_gene: TRBJ1-2; abundance: NA; v_gene: TRBV6-5; d_gene: TRBD1; CDR3aa: CASSYTGEGGYTF; CDR3nt: TGTGCCAGCAGTTATACAGGGGAAGGCGGCTACACCTTC
j_gene: TRBJ2-1; abundance: NA; v_gene: TRBV6-4; d_gene: TRBD2; CDR3aa: CASSEAGEAYNEQFF; CDR3nt: TGTGCCAGCAGTGAAGCGGGGGAAGCCTACAATGAGCAGTTCTTC
j_gene: TRBJ1-1; abundance: NA; v_gene: TRBV28; d_gene: NA; CDR3aa: CASSLSGHYTEAFF; CDR3nt: TGTGCCAGCAGTTTATCGGGACATTACACTGAAGCTTTCTTT
j_gene: TRBJ2-7; abundance: NA; v_gene: TRBV5-4; d_gene: TRBD2; CDR3aa: CASSLEASGTIYEQYF; CDR3nt: TGTGCCAGCAGCTTGGAGGCTAGCGGGACTATCTACGAGCAGTACTTC
j_gene: TRBJ1-2; abundance: NA; v_gene: TRBV6-5; d_gene: TRBD1; CDR3aa: CASSYSGTGVNYGYTF; CDR3nt: TGTGCCAGCAGTTACTCGGGGACAGGTGTTAACTATGGCTACACCTTC
j_gene: TRBJ2-7; abundance: once; v_gene: TRBV27; d_gene: TRBD1; CDR3aa: CASSTIGGTGVYEQYF; CDR3nt: TGTGCCAGCAGTACCATAGGCGGGACAGGGGTCTACGAGCAGTACTTC
j_gene: TRBJ2-7; abundance: NA; v_gene: TRBV5-4; d_gene: NA; CDR3aa: CASSLRGKEQYF; CDR3nt: TGTGCCAGCAGCTTGAGGGGAAAGGAGCAGTACTTC
j_gene: TRBJ2-1; abundance: once; v_gene: TRBV9; d_gene: NA; CDR3aa: CASSARLGEEQFF; CDR3nt: TGTGCCAGCAGCGCCCGGCTAGGAGAAGAGCAGTTCTTC
j_gene: TRBJ2-3; abundance: once; v_gene: TRBV30; d_gene: TRBD2; CDR3aa: CAWNLAGGTDTQYF; CDR3nt: TGTGCCTGGAACCTAGCGGGGGGCACAGATACGCAGTATTTT
j_gene: TRBJ2-7; abundance: NA; v_gene: TRBV7-9; d_gene: TRBD1; CDR3aa: CASSLGPQGEYF; CDR3nt: TGTGCCAGCAGCTTAGGTCCCCAGGGGGAGTACTTC
j_gene: TRBJ2-1; abundance: NA; v_gene: TRBV28; d_gene: TRBD2; CDR3aa: CASSFRGRGGEQFF; CDR3nt: TGTGCCAGCAGTTTTCGCGGGAGGGGTGGTGAGCAGTTCTTC
j_gene: TRBJ2-5; abundance: NA; v_gene: TRBV6-5; d_gene: NA; CDR3aa: CASSYLDSQETQYF; CDR3nt: TGTGCCAGCAGTTACTTGGACAGCCAAGAGACCCAGTACTTC
j_gene: TRBJ2-5; abundance: NA; v_gene: TRBV14; d_gene: NA; CDR3aa: CASSQVTGLLGETQYF; CDR3nt: TGTGCCAGCAGCCAGGTGACAGGCCTTCTCGGAGAGACCCAGTACTTC
j_gene: TRBJ1-1; abundance: NA; v_gene: TRBV5-4; d_gene: NA; CDR3aa: CASSLTGFTEAFF; CDR3nt: TGTGCCAGCAGCTTGACAGGGTTCACTGAAGCTTTCTTT
j_gene: TRBJ2-7; abundance: NA; v_gene: TRBV29-1; d_gene: TRBD2; CDR3aa: CSVAGGGDYEQYF; CDR3nt: TGCAGCGTTGCGGGAGGGGGGGACTACGAGCAGTACTTC
j_gene: TRBJ1-1; abundance: NA; v_gene: TRBV5-6; d_gene: TRBD1; CDR3aa: CASSLPIRGQGNSPEAFF; CDR3nt: TGTGCCAGCAGCTTGCCCATTAGGGGACAGGGGAATAGCCCTGAAGCTTTCTTT
j_gene: TRBJ2-7; abundance: NA; v_gene: TRBV11-2; d_gene: NA; CDR3aa: CASSSSGSSYEQYF; CDR3nt: TGTGCCAGCAGCTCCTCCGGGTCCTCCTACGAGCAGTACTTC
j_gene: TRBJ2-7; abundance: few; v_gene: TRBV6-5; d_gene: NA; CDR3aa: CASRDTLAYEQYF; CDR3nt: TGTGCCAGCAGGGACACTCTTGCCTACGAGCAGTACTTC
j_gene: TRBJ1-1; abundance: NA; v_gene: TRBV6-5; d_gene: NA; CDR3aa: CASSYGQVNTEAFF; CDR3nt: TGTGCCAGCAGTTACGGCCAAGTGAACACTGAAGCTTTCTTT
j_gene: TRBJ2-7; abundance: NA; v_gene: TRBV7-9; d_gene: NA; CDR3aa: CASSLDWEQYF; CDR3nt: TGTGCCAGCAGCTTAGACTGGGAGCAGTACTTC
j_gene: TRBJ2-3; abundance: once; v_gene: TRBV28; d_gene: NA; CDR3aa: CACEGRAPVDTQYF; CDR3nt: TGTGCCTGCGAGGGTAGGGCGCCGGTAGATACGCAGTATTTT
j_gene: TRBJ2-3; abundance: NA; v_gene: TRBV27; d_gene: NA; CDR3aa: CASSLIGFSTDTQYF; CDR3nt: TGTGCCAGCAGTTTAATCGGGTTTAGCACAGATACGCAGTATTTT
j_gene: TRBJ2-7; abundance: NA; v_gene: TRBV6-5; d_gene: TRBD1; CDR3aa: CASSPGQVYEQYF; CDR3nt: TGTGCCAGCAGTCCCGGACAGGTCTACGAGCAGTACTTC
j_gene: TRBJ2-2; abundance: NA; v_gene: TRBV6-5; d_gene: TRBD1; CDR3aa: CASSYSQGAGELFF; CDR3nt: TGTGCCAGCAGTTACTCGCAGGGGGCCGGGGAGCTGTTTTTT
j_gene: TRBJ1-6; abundance: NA; v_gene: TRBV7-9; d_gene: NA; CDR3aa: CASSPVGSPLHF; CDR3nt: TGTGCCAGCAGTCCAGTGGGCTCACCCCTCCACTTT
j_gene: TRBJ2-1; abundance: NA; v_gene: TRBV19; d_gene: NA; CDR3aa: CASTTGSDEQFF; CDR3nt: TGTGCCAGTACTACAGGGTCAGATGAGCAGTTCTTC
j_gene: TRBJ2-7; abundance: NA; v_gene: TRBV6-5; d_gene: NA; CDR3aa: CASSRQALVGDEQYF; CDR3nt: TGTGCCAGCAGTCGACAGGCTCTAGTGGGCGACGAGCAGTACTTC
j_gene: TRBJ1-5; abundance: NA; v_gene: TRBV6-1; d_gene: TRBD1; CDR3aa: CASSLGQGVTQPQHF; CDR3nt: TGTGCCAGCAGTCTCGGGCAGGGGGTTACTCAGCCCCAGCATTTT
j_gene: TRBJ1-1; abundance: NA; v_gene: TRBV5-4; d_gene: NA; CDR3aa: CASSQNRAMNTEAFF; CDR3nt: TGTGCCAGCAGCCAGAACAGGGCTATGAACACTGAAGCTTTCTTT
j_gene: TRBJ2-4; abundance: NA; v_gene: TRBV28; d_gene: NA; CDR3aa: CASSAGLAGTDLLLGNIQYF; CDR3nt: TGTGCCAGCAGTGCAGGACTGGCGGGCACTGATCTCCTCCTTGGAAACATTCAGTACTTC
j_gene: TRBJ1-1; abundance: NA; v_gene: TRBV9; d_gene: NA; CDR3aa: CASTKGGSGTEAFF; CDR3nt: TGTGCCAGCACCAAAGGAGGGTCGGGGACTGAAGCTTTCTTT
j_gene: TRBJ1-5; abundance: few; v_gene: TRBV7-6; d_gene: NA; CDR3aa: CASSLGGGYQPQHF; CDR3nt: TGTGCCAGCAGCTTAGGAGGAGGATATCAGCCCCAGCATTTT
j_gene: TRBJ2-1; abundance: NA; v_gene: TRBV29-1; d_gene: TRBD2; CDR3aa: CSVFTSGGGNEQFF; CDR3nt: TGCAGCGTCTTTACTAGCGGAGGGGGGAATGAGCAGTTCTTC
j_gene: TRBJ2-7; abundance: medium-sized; v_gene: TRBV2; d_gene: TRBD1; CDR3aa: CASTPGQKLPGEQYF; CDR3nt: TGTGCCAGCACTCCGGGACAGAAGCTTCCGGGCGAGCAGTACTTC
j_gene: TRBJ2-3; abundance: NA; v_gene: TRBV7-8; d_gene: TRBD2; CDR3aa: CASSLWVSGALDTQYF; CDR3nt: TGTGCCAGCAGCTTATGGGTTAGCGGGGCCCTTGATACGCAGTATTTT
j_gene: TRBJ1-2; abundance: NA; v_gene: TRBV27; d_gene: NA; CDR3aa: CASSSDGGNYGYTF; CDR3nt: TGTGCCAGCAGTTCCGACGGGGGGAACTATGGCTACACCTTC
j_gene: TRBJ2-2; abundance: few; v_gene: TRBV10-2; d_gene: TRBD2; CDR3aa: CASGTSGSDGELFF; CDR3nt: TGCGCCAGCGGGACTAGCGGGAGTGACGGGGAGCTGTTTTTT